This T cell receptor beta chain comes out of a study of OX40 agonist ivuxolimab in advanced cancers. Turning to the study itself: Each dose-escalation patient presented with hepatocellular carcinoma, melanoma, renal cell or head and neck cancer.

A single count supports this clone. Using immunoSEQ multiplex PCR, the repertoire was profiled, and TCRdb retains in-frame clones only, with some absent. The sample has 65,000 to 80,000 clones, over 90% seen once; the top ten hold 0.69%. The sequenced sample was CD4+ or CD8+ T cells sorted from blood, obtained in a trial of the OX40 agonist ivuxolimab. This clonotype originated in an adult with an advanced solid tumor such as melanoma, head and neck, liver or kidney cancer.

The CDR3 DNA sequence: TGTGCCAGCAGTGAAAGGGCAGGGGGGGAGACCCAGTACTTC. Translating it yields CASSERAGGETQYF. The J gene is TRBJ2-5, the V gene TRBV2; tentatively, D is TRBD1 (7 bases). The CDR3 spans 14 residues. Per the germline V gene, CDR1 is SNHLY and CDR2 is FYNNEI. Between the trimmed V and J ends, which lost 2 bases and 5 bases, there was a span of 12 bases.